The 28 T cell receptor beta chains below come from one sample, sequenced in a study of graft-versus-host responses after intestinal transplantation. These receptors have no identified antigens. The data were produced by immunoSEQ multiplex PCR, yet TCRdb's version contains in-frame clones alone and is incomplete. The sample consists of roughly 99,000 clones, 85% to 95% of them appearing once. The source was unstimulated CD8+ T cells sorted from spleen or lymph node cells, collected before transplant. The origin of the receptors is a human donor who was the organ donor for an intestinal transplant.

This rearrangement joins TRBV6-1 to TRBJ2-2, with 11 nucleotides matching TRBD1. Per the germline V gene, CDR1 is MNHNS and CDR2 is SASEGT. The CDR3 contains 19 residues. The V segment lost 3 bases and the J segment 3 bases; nucleotides outside the gene matches: 12. The chain's CDR3 is CASSEHTGWDRGYTGELFF. The CDR3 DNA follows: TGTGCCAGCAGTGAGCATACCGGGTGGGACAGGGGGTACACCGGGGAGCTGTTTTTT.

V is TRBV28 and J is TRBJ2-3; D gene ambiguous. The V gene lost 3 bases and the J gene lost 8 bases, with 12 bases spanning the gap. The CDR3 is 13 residues long. The germline CDR1 and CDR2 sequences are MDHEN and SYDVKM. The CDR3 DNA is TGTGCCAGCAGTTTTGGGTGGGCTGCTACGCAGTATTTT. Its protein product is CASSFGWAATQYF.

The V and J genes are TRBV28 and TRBJ2-1; 10 nucleotides agree with TRBD2. Germline-derived CDR1 and CDR2 are MDHEN and SYDVKM. The CDR3 contains 19 residues. The ends lost 3 bases at V and 0 bases at J; junction bases unmatched: 11. CDR3 in DNA: TGTGCCAGCAGTTTCAAGCTAGCGGGAGCCCATAGCTCCTACAATGAGCAGTTCTTC. Translating it yields CASSFKLAGAHSSYNEQFF.

V is TRBV5-1 and J is TRBJ1-2; 7 bases line up with TRBD1. This CDR3 contains 15 residues. Germline CDR1 and CDR2: SGHRS and YFSETQ. After removal of 4 bases from V and 1 base from J, the junction contained 7 bases not matched to a gene. CDR3 coding DNA: TGCGCCAGCAGCGTACTACAGGGGTTTAACTATGGCTACACCTTC. Translating it yields CASSVLQGFNYGYTF. Looking up the rest from reference TRBV5-1 and TRBJ1-2 gives the full variable domain: KAGVTQTPRYLIKTRGQQVTLSCSPISGHRSVSWYQQTPGQGLQFLFEYFSETQRNKGNFPGRFSGRQFSNSRSEMNVSTLELGDSALYLCASSVLQGFNYGYTFGSGTRLTVV.

The V and J genes are TRBV6-6 and TRBJ2-7, with D maybe TRBD1 (6 bases). The CDR3 consists of 13 residues. CDR1 and CDR2 from the germline V gene are MNHNY and SVGAGI (reference sequence). The V gene lost 6 bases and the J gene lost 1 base, with 10 bases spanning the gap. Written as DNA, the CDR3 is TGTGCCAGCAGGAAAGGGGGATCCTACGAGCAGTACTTC. Residues: CASRKGGSYEQYF.

This chain uses TRBV5-4 with TRBJ1-2, with 7 bases lining up with TRBD1. Germline V gene data show CDR1 as SGHNT and CDR2 as YYREEE (reference sequence). Trimming cost V 2 bases and J 8 bases; bases outside gene matches: 6. The CDR3 is 13 residues long. In DNA, the CDR3 is TGTGCCAGCAGCTTAGTGAGGGGGCGAGGCTACACCTTC. Its protein product is CASSLVRGRGYTF.

The chain joins TRBV5-8 to TRBJ2-1; TRBD2 might be the D (5 bases). V lost 0 bases and J lost 9, with 19 bases in between. The CDR3 is made up of 16 amino acids. Germline V gene sequence: CDR1 SGHTS, CDR2 YDEGEE. CDR3 residues: CASSLAGLWTLGEQFF. The CDR3 DNA is TGTGCCAGCAGCTTGGCCGGCTTGTGGACTCTTGGTGAGCAGTTCTTC.

Only one count was recorded for this clone. The J gene is TRBJ2-1, the V gene TRBV5-1; 13 bases agree with TRBD2. The CDR3 consists of 20 residues. From germline, CDR1 is SGHRS and CDR2 YFSETQ. Trimming removed 1 base from V and 8 bases from J; junction bases left unmatched: 18. The chain's CDR3 is CASSLWWDAGLAGSIDEQFF. The DNA of the CDR3 is TGCGCCAGCAGCTTGTGGTGGGACGCGGGACTAGCGGGAAGCATAGATGAGCAGTTCTTC.

The chain links TRBV30 to TRBJ2-2; 7 bases match TRBD1. This CDR3 contains 24 residues. Germline-derived CDR1 and CDR2 are GTSNPN and SVGIG (reference sequence). V trimming: 4 bases; J trimming: 3 bases; junction bases outside the gene matches: 35. This chain's CDR3 is CAWMTSPLKLRIHKPGQYTGELFF. The DNA of the CDR3 is TGTGCCTGGATGACCTCTCCTCTTAAACTACGTATACATAAACCGGGACAGTACACCGGGGAGCTGTTTTTT. The variable domain in full, completed from reference TRBV30 and TRBJ2-2, reads SQTIHQWPATLVQPVGSPLSLECTVEGTSNPNLYWYRQAAGRGLQLLFYSVGIGQISSEVPQNLSASRPQDRQFILSSKKLLLSDSGFYLCAWMTSPLKLRIHKPGQYTGELFFGEGSRLTVL.

This sequence joins TRBV14 and TRBJ2-7, with D maybe TRBD2 (7 bases). Trimming left V 4 bases short and J 4 bases short, with 14 bases between. The CDR3 extends over 14 amino acids. Germline assignment: CDR1 SGHDN and CDR2 FVKESK. This CDR3 is CASSRGGRIYEQYF. The CDR3 region has the DNA TGTGCCAGCAGCCGGGGGGGGCGTATATACGAGCAGTACTTC.

The V gene is TRBV27, the J gene TRBJ1-4; 10 bases agree with TRBD1. CDR3 length: 14 amino acids. Germline V gene sequence: CDR1 MNHEY, CDR2 SMNVEV (reference sequence). J was trimmed by 5 bases and V by 5 bases; bases with no gene match: 2. In DNA form, the CDR3 reads TGTGCCAGCAGTAAGACAGGGGGCAATGAAAAACTGTTTTTT. Translation gives CASSKTGGNEKLFF. Based on the CDR3 plus reference TRBV27 and TRBJ1-4, the full variable domain is EAQVTQNPRYLITVTGKKLTVTCSQNMNHEYMSWYRQDPGLGLRQIYYSMNVEVTDKGDVPEGYKVSRKEKRNFPLILESPSPNQTSLYFCASSKTGGNEKLFFGSGTQLSVL.

The CDR3, as DNA: TGTGCCACCAGCTCAGGGACAGGCCTGGACTATGGCTACACCTTC. It is translated as CATSSGTGLDYGYTF. V gene TRBV15 combines with J gene TRBJ1-2; the match to TRBD1 covers 8 bases. With 5 bases clipped from V and 3 bases from J, the junction kept 8 bases outside the gene matches. The CDR3 spans 15 residues. CDR1 is LNHNV and CDR2 is YYDKDF in the germline V gene (reference sequence).

Written as DNA, the CDR3 is TGTGCCAGCAGCCTAGGACAGGGAGGGGGCAATGAGCAGTTCTTC. It translates to CASSLGQGGGNEQFF. The chain employs TRBV14 and TRBJ2-1; D may be TRBD1 (8 bases). V lost 4 bases to trimming and J lost 6 bases, with 16 bases between them. The germline CDR1 and CDR2 sequences are SGHDN and FVKESK. The CDR3 is made up of 15 amino acids.

The table lists this clone with a count of one. The chain recombines TRBV9 with TRBJ2-3, with 11 bases that match TRBD2. CDR3 length: 14 amino acids. The trim removed 3 bases at V and 4 bases at J, leaving 1 base unmatched. Germline CDR1 SGDLS, CDR2 YYNGEE. CDR3 nucleotides: TGTGCCAGCAGCGCGGGACTAGCGGCAGATACGCAGTATTTT. Its translation is CASSAGLAADTQYF.

The genes are TRBV28 and TRBJ2-1; no reliable D call. CDR1 and CDR2 (germline): MDHEN, SYDVKM. Trimming shortened V by 7 bases and J by 6 bases, and 10 bases separated the two germline ends. There are 12 residues in the CDR3. The chain's CDR3 is CASTSRRNEQFF. The CDR3 coding sequence is TGTGCCAGCACCTCGCGTCGCAATGAGCAGTTCTTC.

The V and J genes are TRBV5-1 and TRBJ1-1, with D hard to call. The CDR3 runs to 14 residues. The ends were cut back, 1 base at V and 1 base at J, with 8 bases in the middle. Germline V gene lookup returns CDR1 SGHRS and CDR2 YFSETQ. The CDR3 sequence: CASSLREGNTEAFF. The DNA for the CDR3 is TGCGCCAGCAGCTTGCGTGAGGGGAACACTGAAGCTTTCTTT.

The chain recombines TRBV11-3 with TRBJ2-3; D gene ambiguous. Germline assignment: CDR1 SGHNT and CDR2 YENEEA. The ends were cut back, 5 bases at V and 2 bases at J, with 5 bases in the middle. CDR3 length: 12 amino acids. This CDR3 is CASSPYTDTQYF. CDR3 bases: TGTGCCAGCAGCCCTTACACAGATACGCAGTATTTT.

The chain has TRBV7-3 and TRBJ2-1; 11 bases line up with TRBD2. The CDR3 is 15 residues long. The V segment lost 5 bases and the J segment 5 bases; nucleotides outside the gene matches: 5. Germline V lookup: CDR1 SGHTA, CDR2 FQGTGA. The CDR3 spells CASSPGTSGNNEQFF. The CDR3, as DNA: TGTGCCAGCAGCCCCGGGACTAGCGGTAACAATGAGCAGTTCTTC.

This clone was counted only a few times. The chain uses TRBV19 and TRBJ2-7, with D unresolved. The V end lost 3 bases, the J end lost 3 bases, and 12 bases lay between the germline ends. Germline V gene data show CDR1 as LNHDA and CDR2 as SQIVND (reference sequence). The CDR3 runs 14 residues. The CDR3 region is CASSIGQAGYEQYF. CDR3 in DNA: TGTGCCAGTAGTATTGGGCAGGCTGGCTACGAGCAGTACTTC.

V and J are TRBV7-3 and TRBJ2-7, with a weak D call TRBD1 (5 bases). This CDR3 comprises 14 residues. Looked up from germline, CDR1 is SGHTA and CDR2 is FQGTGA. Trimming took off 1 base at V and 3 bases at J, with 10 bases between the two ends. As DNA, the CDR3 is TGTGCCAGCAGCTTAAATGGCGACAGCTACGAGCAGTACTTC. It encodes CASSLNGDSYEQYF.

This chain joins TRBV6-5 and TRBJ2-1, with TRBD2 matching 9 bases. Per germline, CDR1 MNHEY and CDR2 SVGAGI. The J segment lost 6 bases and the V segment lost 4 bases, leaving 7 bases of the junction unmatched. The CDR3 totals 15 residues. CDR3 loop: CASSSPGLAINEQFF. CDR3 coding DNA: TGTGCCAGCAGTTCGCCGGGACTAGCCATCAATGAGCAGTTCTTC.

The chain uses TRBV5-1 and TRBJ2-1; 13 bases are shared with TRBD2. V trimming: 0 bases; J trimming: 6 bases; junction bases outside the gene matches: 6. This CDR3 has 17 residues. Germline V gene sequence: CDR1 SGHRS, CDR2 YFSETQ. The CDR3 DNA follows: TGCGCCAGCAGCTTGGCCTTGGGACTAGCGGGGAGCAATGAGCAGTTCTTC. Translating gives CASSLALGLAGSNEQFF.

The chain joins TRBV5-1 to TRBJ2-5, with D hard to call. Trimming stripped 0 bases from V and 0 bases from J, with 3 bases between. This CDR3 comprises 13 residues. Germline V gives CDR1 SGHRS, CDR2 YFSETQ. CDR3 DNA sequence: TGCGCCAGCAGCTTGGACAACCAAGAGACCCAGTACTTC. Translated, it gives CASSLDNQETQYF.

This clone was observed a handful of times. The chain uses TRBV29-1 and TRBJ2-7; D perhaps matches TRBD1 (6 bases). Trimming removed 3 bases from V and 7 bases from J, with 10 bases in between. Germline V CDR1 and CDR2: SQVTM, ANQGSEA. This CDR3 has 11 amino acids. The CDR3 nucleotides read TGCAGCGTTGAGCTCACAGGGGAGCAGTACTTC. As protein: CSVELTGEQYF.

This clone turned up a few times. The chain carries TRBV2 and TRBJ2-7, with 7 bases fitting TRBD1. This CDR3 is 13 amino acids long. V lost 3 bases and J lost 4; bases outside the gene matches: 3. Germline CDR1 SNHLY, CDR2 FYNNEI. Here the CDR3 DNA reads TGTGCCAGCAGTGATGGGACAGAATACGAGCAGTACTTC. Its translation is CASSDGTEYEQYF.

The V call is TRBV5-1, the J call TRBJ2-1; a possible D gene is TRBD1 (5 bases). The CDR3 is 13 residues long. The V gene's germline CDR1 is SGHRS and CDR2 YFSETQ. V lost 1 base and J lost 8, with 10 bases in between. The CDR3 loop is CASSLPGADEQFF. The CDR3 DNA sequence: TGCGCCAGCAGCTTGCCTGGGGCTGATGAGCAGTTCTTC. The whole variable domain, filled in from reference TRBV5-1 and TRBJ2-1, reads KAGVTQTPRYLIKTRGQQVTLSCSPISGHRSVSWYQQTPGQGLQFLFEYFSETQRNKGNFPGRFSGRQFSNSRSEMNVSTLELGDSALYLCASSLPGADEQFFGPGTRLTVL.

V is TRBV6-5 and J is TRBJ1-2, with 7 nucleotides matching TRBD1. Per the germline V gene, CDR1 is MNHEY and CDR2 is SVGAGI. The V gene end was trimmed by 5 bases and the J gene end by 0 bases; junction bases not matched to a gene: 6. The CDR3 sequence is 15 residues long. CDR3 in DNA: TGTGCCAGCAGTGGTTGGGACAGAGCTAACTATGGCTACACCTTC. Amino acid sequence: CASSGWDRANYGYTF.

The J gene is TRBJ1-1, the V gene TRBV21-1; the table's D call, TRBD1, has no DNA check behind it. TRBV21-1 corresponds to a pseudogene. This CDR3 spans 16 amino acids. CDR3 sequence: CASSSLTGIGNTEAFF. In DNA, the CDR3 is TGTGCCAGCAGCAGCCTTACAGGGATAGGGAACACTGAAGCTTTCTTT.